One and the same sample provided the 2 T cell receptor beta chains below, sequenced in a study of blood T cell repertoires in COVID-19. Repertoires were generated with immunoSEQ multiplex PCR, while TCRdb's copy carries only in-frame clones and drops some. The sample holds some 90,000 clones; 75% to 90% are singletons and the top ten take 15% to 20%. The sequenced material came from peripheral blood. The receptor set was obtained from a human donor in a cohort sampled during active COVID-19.

This clone occurred a few times. The rearrangement joins TRBV11-2 to TRBJ1-2, with 8 bases matching TRBD1. Germline loops: CDR1 SGHAT, CDR2 FQNNGV. V dropped 0 bases and J dropped 3; count of bases not matched to a gene: 3. The CDR3 runs to 15 residues. CDR3 in DNA: TGTGCCAGCAGCTTAGAGCAGGGGGCTTACTATGGCTACACCTTC. It yields the protein CASSLEQGAYYGYTF.

The genes are TRBV3-1 (or the pseudogene TRBV3-2) and TRBJ1-2, with 7 positions matching TRBD1. There are 15 residues in the CDR3. V shed 0 bases and J 0 bases; nucleotides not matched to a gene: 1. CDR1 LGHDT and CDR2 YNNKEL come from the germline V gene (reference sequence). CDR3 in DNA: TGTGCCAGCAGCCAAGAAGGGACAGCTAACTATGGCTACACCTTC. Its protein product is CASSQEGTANYGYTF.